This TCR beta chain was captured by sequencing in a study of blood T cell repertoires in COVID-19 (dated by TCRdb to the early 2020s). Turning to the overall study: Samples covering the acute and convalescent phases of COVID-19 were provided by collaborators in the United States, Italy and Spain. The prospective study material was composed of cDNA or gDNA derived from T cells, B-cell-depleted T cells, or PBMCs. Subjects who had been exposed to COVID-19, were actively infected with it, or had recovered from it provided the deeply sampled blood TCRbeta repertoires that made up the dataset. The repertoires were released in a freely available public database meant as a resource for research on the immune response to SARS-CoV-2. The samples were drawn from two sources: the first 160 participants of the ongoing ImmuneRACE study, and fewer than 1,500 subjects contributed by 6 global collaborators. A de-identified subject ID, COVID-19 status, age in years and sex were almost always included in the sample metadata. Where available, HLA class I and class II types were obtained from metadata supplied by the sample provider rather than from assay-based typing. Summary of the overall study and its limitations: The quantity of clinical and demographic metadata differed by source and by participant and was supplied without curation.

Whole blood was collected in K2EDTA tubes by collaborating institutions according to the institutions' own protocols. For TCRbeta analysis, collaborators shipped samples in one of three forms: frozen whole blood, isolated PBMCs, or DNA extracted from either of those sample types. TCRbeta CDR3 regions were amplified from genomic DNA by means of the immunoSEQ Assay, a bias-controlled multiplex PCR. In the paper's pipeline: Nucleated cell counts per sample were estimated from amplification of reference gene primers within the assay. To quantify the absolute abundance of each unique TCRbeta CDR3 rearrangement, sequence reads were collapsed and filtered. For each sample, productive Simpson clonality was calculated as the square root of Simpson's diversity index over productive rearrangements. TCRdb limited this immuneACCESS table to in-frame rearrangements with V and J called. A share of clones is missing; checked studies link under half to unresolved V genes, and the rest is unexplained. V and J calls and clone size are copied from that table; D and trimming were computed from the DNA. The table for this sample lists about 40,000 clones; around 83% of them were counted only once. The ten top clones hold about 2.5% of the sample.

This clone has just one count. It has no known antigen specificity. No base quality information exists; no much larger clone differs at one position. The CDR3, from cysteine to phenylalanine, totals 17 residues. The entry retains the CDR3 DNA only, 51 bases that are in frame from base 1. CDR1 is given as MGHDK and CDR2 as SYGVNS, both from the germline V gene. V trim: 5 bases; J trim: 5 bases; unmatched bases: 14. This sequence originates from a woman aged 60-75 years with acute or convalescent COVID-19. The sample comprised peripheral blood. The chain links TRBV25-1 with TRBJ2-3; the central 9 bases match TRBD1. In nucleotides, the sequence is TGTGCCAGCAGTCCCCTATTGGGACAGGGATCCTTAGATACGCAGTATTTT. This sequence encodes CASSPLLGQGSLDTQYF.